These T cell receptor beta chains were read from a single sample in a study of identical twins. TCRdb re-analysed the 5' RACE reads in MiXCR, keeping a single row per CDR3 protein. The sample comprises nearly 900,000 distinct CDR3 sequences, over 9% of which are singletons, and 1.5% to 2% rests with the top ten. The sample also formed part of further work on yellow fever vaccine responses in identical twins.

The material sequenced was PBMCs. The source of these receptors is a young woman in good health. The CDR3 runs from the conserved cysteine through the conserved F or W.

TRBV3-1	TRBJ2-7	CASSPQTHMHEQYF
TRBV27	TRBJ2-6	CASSLWTGASGANVLTF
TRBV5-5	TRBJ2-1	CASSLEWLAVYTYNEQFF
TRBV6-2/TRBV6-3	TRBJ2-5	CASSSLSDGDQETQYF
TRBV2	TRBJ1-1	CASSEEGTTEAFF
TRBV10-1	TRBJ1-1	CASSEVQGATEAFF
TRBV6-2/TRBV6-3	TRBJ2-1	CASSPRGRVSSYNEQFF
TRBV29-1	TRBJ1-2	CSVERPADGYTF
TRBV2	TRBJ2-5	CASKAGVVQETQYF
TRBV6-1	TRBJ2-1	CASSPGLAAYEQFF
TRBV7-9	TRBJ2-1	CASSLGSGIENEQFF
TRBV2	TRBJ1-2	CASSAYGTGGYGYTF
TRBV29-1	TRBJ2-7	CSVELDYEQYF
TRBV29-1	TRBJ2-7	CSVYGPTASSYEQYF
TRBV5-1	TRBJ2-7	CASRPGTGDYEQYF
TRBV11-1	TRBJ2-1	CASSSPVGLAGALGREQFF
TRBV5-8	TRBJ2-5	CASSLAIARGFETQYF
TRBV19	TRBJ2-6	CASSVGQGVSGANVLTF
TRBV12-3/TRBV12-4	TRBJ2-3	CASSLISLGSTDTQYF
TRBV18	TRBJ2-3	CASSPGTIPAGDTQYF
TRBV12-3/TRBV12-4	TRBJ2-5	CASRAQGRQETQYF
TRBV4-1	TRBJ1-4	CASSQDRLGTTNEKLFF
TRBV20-1	TRBJ2-7	CSASKGEHWYF
TRBV20-1	TRBJ2-2	CCARALGLAGANTGELFF